The clone carrying this TCR beta chain was recorded a few times. This sample is drawn from a study of blood T cell repertoires in COVID-19. The overall study: Sites in the United States, Italy and Spain provided acute and convalescent COVID-19 samples. Nucleic acid was either cDNA or gDNA, and it came from T cells, B-cell-depleted T cells, or PBMCs.

V shed 5 bases and J 8 bases; nucleotides not matched to a gene: 3. The CDR3 covers 13 residues. Germline lookup yields CDR1 SGHAT and CDR2 FQNNGV. In the authors' methods: For nucleated cells, counts were estimated from reference gene primer amplification. Profiling relied on immunoSEQ multiplex PCR, and the TCRdb table lists in-frame clones only, not all of them. V, J and clone size were drawn from that table, and D and trimming were deduced from the DNA. The table includes just under 85,000 clones, around four fifths detected once. Sequences were obtained from peripheral blood. This receptor was taken from a woman in her fifties or sixties with acute or convalescent COVID-19. The chain is built from TRBV11-2 and TRBJ1-6, with TRBD1 identical over 7 bases. The CDR3 nucleotides read TGTGCCAGCAGCCAAGACAGGGATTCACCCCTCCACTTT. It translates to CASSQDRDSPLHF.